The present entry profiles one T cell receptor beta chain with its context. V was pared by 1 base and J by 6 bases, with 8 bases between. From germline, CDR1 is SGHRS and CDR2 YFSETQ. The CDR3 length is 13 residues. The data stem from a study of identical twins. TCRdb re-analysed the 5' RACE reads in MiXCR, keeping a single row per CDR3 protein. The sample lists 600,000 to 700,000 distinct CDR3 sequences, 21% occurring once. The same data also went into a second study, on T cells expressing NK-cell markers.

The receptor's source is a woman aged 18-35 years in good health. V usage is TRBV5-1 and J usage is TRBJ2-1; D call uncertain. The sequencing sample was made of PBMCs. CDR3 residues: CASSLQRLNEQFF. CDR3 DNA sequence: TGCGCCAGCAGCTTGCAACGGCTCAATGAGCAGTTCTTC.